The clone carrying this T cell receptor beta chain was observed once. The target antigen is unknown. Assay used: immunoSEQ multiplex PCR; TCRdb lists only in-frame clones, some missing. Among roughly 150,000 clones listed, 94% were seen once. Germline CDR1 and CDR2: SGDLS and YYNGEE. The length of the CDR3 is 15 residues. The germline V and J ends were trimmed by 1 base and 4 bases, with 14 bases remaining between them. The data stem from a study of cytomegalovirus exposure and HLA in healthy donors. Findings and limits, study-wide: First-cohort TCR clusters were later found to tend to co-occur in the 120 or so validation repertoires.

This chain links TRBV9 with TRBJ1-2; D is unclear. Sequenced sample: PBMCs. The TCR sequence derives from a man younger than 35 in good health and CMV-seropositive. The DNA of the CDR3 is TGTGCCAGCAGCGTATCCCCTTTAGATCGCTATGGCTACACCTTC. Its translation is CASSVSPLDRYGYTF.